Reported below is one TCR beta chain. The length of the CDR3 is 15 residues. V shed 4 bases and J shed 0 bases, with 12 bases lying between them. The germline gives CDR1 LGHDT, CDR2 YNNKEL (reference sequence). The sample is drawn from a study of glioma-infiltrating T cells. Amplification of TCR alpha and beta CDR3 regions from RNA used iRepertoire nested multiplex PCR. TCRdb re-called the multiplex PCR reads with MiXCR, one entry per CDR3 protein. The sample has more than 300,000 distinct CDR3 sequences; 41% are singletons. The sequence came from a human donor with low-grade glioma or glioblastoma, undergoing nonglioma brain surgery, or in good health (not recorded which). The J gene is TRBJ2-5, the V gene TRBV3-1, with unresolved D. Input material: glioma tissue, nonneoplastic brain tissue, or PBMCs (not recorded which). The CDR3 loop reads CASSPRNWNQETQYF. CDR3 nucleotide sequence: TGTGCCAGCAGCCCCCGGAACTGGAACCAAGAGACCCAGTACTTC.